This T cell receptor (beta chain) was captured by sequencing in a study of T cells in Graves' hyperthyroidism and ophthalmopathy. On the study more broadly: Peripheral blood was collected at initial diagnosis, before any treatment. Overall study findings and caveats: Within blood appeared most thyroid clonotypes that had expanded above 0.001.

Using RNA transcripts as the source, TCR beta CDR3 regions were amplified. Primed by the HTBI set, a first-round RT-PCR was run on the TCR CDR3. MiXCR, run by TCRdb on the multiplex PCR reads, gives a single entry per CDR3 protein. The sample includes 500,000 to 600,000 distinct CDR3 sequences, 15% to 20% of them seen just once. CDR3 length: 13 residues. Trimming removed 10 bases from V and 6 bases from J; junction bases left unmatched: 11. In this sample, this clonotype turned up a few times. Its antigen is not identified. A much larger clone is a single base away; this may be a read error. This sequence joins TRBV12-3 or TRBV12-4 and TRBJ1-2; the match to TRBD1 covers 7 bases. This TCR derives from a woman between 18 and 29 years old with Graves' hyperthyroidism. The sequenced sample consisted of blood. Here the CDR3 reads CANSKTTGDGYTF. The CDR3 nucleotides read TGTGCCAACAGCAAAACCACAGGGGATGGCTACACCTTC.